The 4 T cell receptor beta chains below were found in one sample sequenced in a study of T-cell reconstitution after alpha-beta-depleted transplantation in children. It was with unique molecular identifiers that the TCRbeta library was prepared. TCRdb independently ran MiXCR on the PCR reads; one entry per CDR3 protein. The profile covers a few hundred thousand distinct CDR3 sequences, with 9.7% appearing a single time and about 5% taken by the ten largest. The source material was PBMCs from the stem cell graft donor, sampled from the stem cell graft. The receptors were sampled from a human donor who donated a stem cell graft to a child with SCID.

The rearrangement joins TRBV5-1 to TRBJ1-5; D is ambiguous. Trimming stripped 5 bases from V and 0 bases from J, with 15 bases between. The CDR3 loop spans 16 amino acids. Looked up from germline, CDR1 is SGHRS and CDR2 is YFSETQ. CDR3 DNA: TGCGCCAGCAGGAAGGGCGGCGGAGATAGCAATCAGCCCCAGCATTTT. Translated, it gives CASRKGGGDSNQPQHF.

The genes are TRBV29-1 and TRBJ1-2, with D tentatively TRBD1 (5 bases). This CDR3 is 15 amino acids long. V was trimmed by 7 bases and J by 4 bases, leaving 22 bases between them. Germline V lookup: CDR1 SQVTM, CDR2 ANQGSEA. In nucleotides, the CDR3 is TGCAGCGCGATCCCGGGACTCGGATACACCTATGGCTACACCTTC. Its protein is CSAIPGLGYTYGYTF. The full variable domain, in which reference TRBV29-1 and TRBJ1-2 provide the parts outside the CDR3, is SAVISQKPSRDICQRGTSLTIQCQVDSQVTMMFWYRQQPGQSLTLIATANQGSEATYESGFVIDKFPISRPNLTFSTLTVSNMSPEDSSIYLCSAIPGLGYTYGYTFGSGTRLTVV.

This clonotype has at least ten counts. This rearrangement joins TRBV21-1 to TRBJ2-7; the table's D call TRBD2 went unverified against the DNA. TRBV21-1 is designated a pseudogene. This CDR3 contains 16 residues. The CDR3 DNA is TGTGCCAGCAGCAACCGGCAGGGAACGAGCTCCTACGAGCAGTACTTC. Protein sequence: CASSNRQGTSSYEQYF.

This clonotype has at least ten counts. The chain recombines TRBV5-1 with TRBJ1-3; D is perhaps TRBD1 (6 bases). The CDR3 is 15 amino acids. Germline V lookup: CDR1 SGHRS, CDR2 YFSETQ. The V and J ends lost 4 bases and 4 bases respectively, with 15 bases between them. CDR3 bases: TGCGCCAGCAGCCTGGAGGGTCAGGGGGGAAACACCATATATTTT. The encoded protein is CASSLEGQGGNTIYF.